This paragraph covers one TCR beta chain sequence. Its antigen is not known. This sample is part of a study of cytomegalovirus exposure and HLA in healthy donors. Study as a whole: The platform used for the 95 to 150 validation repertoires matched that of the roughly 670 first-cohort repertoires, a later analysis reported. General observations from the study: Despite most TCR sequences being rare, some public TCRs occurred in many donors. Specific recognition of CMV antigens was confirmed in vitro for a few chains (all CMV-associated).

Libraries were prepared by immunoSEQ multiplex PCR; TCRdb keeps only in-frame clonotypes and omits some of them. The repertoire holds 150,000 to 180,000 clones, 86% seen once, with approximately 2% in the top ten. CDR3 length equals 15 residues. CDR1 and CDR2 (germline): SNHLY, FYNNEI. V gave up 5 bases and J gave up 4 bases, with 15 bases separating them. Sequenced sample: PBMCs. The V gene is TRBV2, the J gene TRBJ1-3; TRBD1 might be the D (6 bases). The receptor was isolated from a human donor in good health. In DNA form, the CDR3 reads TGTGCCAGCAGTCGCCGACAGGCAGGGGGAAACACCATATATTTT. This gives the protein CASSRRQAGGNTIYF.